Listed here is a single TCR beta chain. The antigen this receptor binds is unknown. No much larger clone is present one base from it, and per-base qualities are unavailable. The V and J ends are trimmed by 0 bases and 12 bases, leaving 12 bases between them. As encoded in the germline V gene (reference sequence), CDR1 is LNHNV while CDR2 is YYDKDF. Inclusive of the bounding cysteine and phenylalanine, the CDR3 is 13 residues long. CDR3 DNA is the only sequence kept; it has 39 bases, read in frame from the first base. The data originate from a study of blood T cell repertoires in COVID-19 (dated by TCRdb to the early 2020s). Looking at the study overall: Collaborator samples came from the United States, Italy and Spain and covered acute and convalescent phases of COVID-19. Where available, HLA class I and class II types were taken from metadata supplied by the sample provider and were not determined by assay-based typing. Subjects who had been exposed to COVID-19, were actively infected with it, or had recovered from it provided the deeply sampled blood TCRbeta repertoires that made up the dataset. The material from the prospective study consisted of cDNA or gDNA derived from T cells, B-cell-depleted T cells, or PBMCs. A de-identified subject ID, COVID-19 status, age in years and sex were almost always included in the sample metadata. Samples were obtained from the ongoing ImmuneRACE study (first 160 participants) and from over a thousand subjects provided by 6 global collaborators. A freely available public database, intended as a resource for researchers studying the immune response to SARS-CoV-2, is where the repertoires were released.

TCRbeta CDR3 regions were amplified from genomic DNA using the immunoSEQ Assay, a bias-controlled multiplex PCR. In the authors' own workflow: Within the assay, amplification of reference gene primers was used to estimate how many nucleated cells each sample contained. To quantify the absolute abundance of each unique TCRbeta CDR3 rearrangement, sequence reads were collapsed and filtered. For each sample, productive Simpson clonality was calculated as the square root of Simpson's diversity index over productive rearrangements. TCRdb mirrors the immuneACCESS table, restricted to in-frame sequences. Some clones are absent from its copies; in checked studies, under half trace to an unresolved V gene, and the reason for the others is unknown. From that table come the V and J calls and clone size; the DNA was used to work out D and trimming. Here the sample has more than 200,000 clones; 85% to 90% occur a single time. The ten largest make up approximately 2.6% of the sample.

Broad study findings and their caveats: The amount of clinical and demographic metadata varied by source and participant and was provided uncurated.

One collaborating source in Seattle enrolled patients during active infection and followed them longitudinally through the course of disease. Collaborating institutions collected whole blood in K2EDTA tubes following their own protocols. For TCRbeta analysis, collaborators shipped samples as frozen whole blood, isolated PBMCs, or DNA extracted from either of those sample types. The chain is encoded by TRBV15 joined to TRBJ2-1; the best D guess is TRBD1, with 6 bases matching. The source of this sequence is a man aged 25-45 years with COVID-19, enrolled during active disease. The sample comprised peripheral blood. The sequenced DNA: TGTGCCACCAGCAGAGAGGTCCAAGGGGGGCAGTTCTTC. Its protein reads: CATSREVQGGQFF.